A single sample is the source of the 2 T cell receptor beta chains below, sequenced in a study of blood T cell repertoires in COVID-19. Clones were read by immunoSEQ multiplex PCR, and TCRdb kept only the in-frame ones, dropping some. The sample records 150,000 to 200,000 clones, 88% being singletons. Sequenced material: PBMCs or T cells enriched from blood (not recorded which). Every receptor here comes from a woman between 18 and 30 years old who had recovered from COVID-19.

The chain uses TRBV10-2 and TRBJ2-7; 7 bases are shared with TRBD1. The CDR3 spans 16 residues. J gave up 0 bases and V 2 bases, and 7 bases lay outside the gene matches. Germline values: CDR1 WSHSY, CDR2 SAAADI. The CDR3 region has the DNA TGCGCCAGCAGTGAGCCAGACAGGGCCTCCTCCTACGAGCAGTACTTC. Its protein is CASSEPDRASSYEQYF.

The V gene is TRBV19, the J gene TRBJ2-7; 10 positions match TRBD2. The germline gives CDR1 LNHDA, CDR2 SQIVND (reference sequence). The CDR3 has 17 residues. J lost 6 bases, V lost 3 bases, and 14 bases had no gene match. The CDR3 reads CASSIIAGGRAGSEQYF. The CDR3 nucleotides read TGTGCCAGTAGTATTATAGCGGGAGGTCGAGCCGGGTCCGAGCAGTACTTC.